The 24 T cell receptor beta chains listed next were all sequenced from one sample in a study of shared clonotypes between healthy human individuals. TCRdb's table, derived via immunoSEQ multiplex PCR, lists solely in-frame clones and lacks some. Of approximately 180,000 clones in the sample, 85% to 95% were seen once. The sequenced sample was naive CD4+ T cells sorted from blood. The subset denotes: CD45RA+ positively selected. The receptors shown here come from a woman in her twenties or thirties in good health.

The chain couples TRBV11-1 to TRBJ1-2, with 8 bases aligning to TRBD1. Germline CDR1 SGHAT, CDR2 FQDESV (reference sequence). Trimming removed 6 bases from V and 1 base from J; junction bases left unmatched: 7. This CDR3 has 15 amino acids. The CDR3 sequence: CASSFRTGINYGYTF. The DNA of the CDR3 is TGTGCCAGCAGTTTCAGGACAGGGATTAACTATGGCTACACCTTC.

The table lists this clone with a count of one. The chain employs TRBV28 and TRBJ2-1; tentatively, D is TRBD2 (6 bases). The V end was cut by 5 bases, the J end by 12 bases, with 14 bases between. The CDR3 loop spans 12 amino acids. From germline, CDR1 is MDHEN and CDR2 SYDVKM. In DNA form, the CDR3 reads TGTGCCAGCAGTCATTCCGGACTAAGGCAGTTCTTC. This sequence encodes CASSHSGLRQFF.

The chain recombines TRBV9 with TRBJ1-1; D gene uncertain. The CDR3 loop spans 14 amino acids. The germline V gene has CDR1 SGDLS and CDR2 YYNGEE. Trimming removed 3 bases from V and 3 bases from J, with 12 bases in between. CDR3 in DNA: TGTGCCAGCAGCGCCGGGCTCCAGGACACTGAAGCTTTCTTT. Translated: CASSAGLQDTEAFF.

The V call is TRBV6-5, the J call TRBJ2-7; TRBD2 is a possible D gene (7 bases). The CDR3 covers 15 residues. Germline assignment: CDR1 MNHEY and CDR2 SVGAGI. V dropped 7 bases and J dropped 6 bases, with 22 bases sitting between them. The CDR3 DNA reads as TGTGCCAGCACCCCTCAGGGGAGGGGATTTGGCGAGCAGTACTTC. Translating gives CASTPQGRGFGEQYF.

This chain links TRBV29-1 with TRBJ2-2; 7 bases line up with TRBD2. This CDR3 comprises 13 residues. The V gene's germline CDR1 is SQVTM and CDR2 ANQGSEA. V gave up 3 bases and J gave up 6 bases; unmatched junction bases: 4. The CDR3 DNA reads TGCAGCGTTGATCAGGCGGGAGCCGGGGAGCTGTTTTTT. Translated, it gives CSVDQAGAGELFF.

The CDR3 sequence is CASSPRLAASSYEQYF. In nucleotides, the CDR3 is TGTGCCAGCAGCCCGAGACTAGCCGCTAGCTCCTACGAGCAGTACTTC. This chain uses TRBV9 with TRBJ2-7, with 7 bases lining up with TRBD2. The CDR3 has 16 residues. CDR1 is SGDLS and CDR2 is YYNGEE in the germline V gene. V trimming: 4 bases; J trimming: 0 bases; junction bases outside the gene matches: 10.

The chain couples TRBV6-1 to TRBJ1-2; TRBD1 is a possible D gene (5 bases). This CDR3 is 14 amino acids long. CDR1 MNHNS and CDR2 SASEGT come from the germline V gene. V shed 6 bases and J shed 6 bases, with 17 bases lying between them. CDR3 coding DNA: TGTGCCAGCAGACGAACGACAGTTTCTAATGGCTACACCTTC. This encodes CASRRTTVSNGYTF.

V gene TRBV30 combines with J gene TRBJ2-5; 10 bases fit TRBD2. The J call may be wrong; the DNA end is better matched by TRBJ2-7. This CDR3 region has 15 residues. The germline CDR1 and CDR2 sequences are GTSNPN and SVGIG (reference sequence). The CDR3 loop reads CAWSPGLSGRVEQYF. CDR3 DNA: TGTGCCTGGAGTCCAGGACTAAGCGGGAGGGTCGAGCAGTACTTC.

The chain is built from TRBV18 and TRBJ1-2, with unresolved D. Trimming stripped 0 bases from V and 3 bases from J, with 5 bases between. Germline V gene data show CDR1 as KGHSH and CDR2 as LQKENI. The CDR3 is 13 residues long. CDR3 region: CASSPPGDYGYTF. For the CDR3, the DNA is TGTGCCAGCTCACCACCGGGAGACTATGGCTACACCTTC.

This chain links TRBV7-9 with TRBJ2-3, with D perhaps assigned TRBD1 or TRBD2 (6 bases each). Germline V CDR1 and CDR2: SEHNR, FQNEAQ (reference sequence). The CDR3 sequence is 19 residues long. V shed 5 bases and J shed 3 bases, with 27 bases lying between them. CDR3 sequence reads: CASSRIDTRGTKQTDTQYF. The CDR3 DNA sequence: TGTGCCAGCAGCCGAATAGACACCCGCGGGACAAAGCAAACAGATACGCAGTATTTT.

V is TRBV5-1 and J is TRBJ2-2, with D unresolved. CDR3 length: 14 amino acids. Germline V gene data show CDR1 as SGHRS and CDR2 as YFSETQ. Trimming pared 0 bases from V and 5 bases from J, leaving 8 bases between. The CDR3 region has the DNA TGCGCCAGCAGCTTGGTAGCCGAAACCGGGGAGCTGTTTTTT. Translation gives CASSLVAETGELFF.

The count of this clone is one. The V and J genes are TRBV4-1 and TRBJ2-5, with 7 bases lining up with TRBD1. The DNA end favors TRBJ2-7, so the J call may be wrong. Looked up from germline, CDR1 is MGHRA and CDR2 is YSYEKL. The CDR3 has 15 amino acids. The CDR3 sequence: CASSRPGQTEYEQYF. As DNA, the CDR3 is TGCGCCAGCAGCCGTCCGGGACAGACAGAATACGAGCAGTACTTC.

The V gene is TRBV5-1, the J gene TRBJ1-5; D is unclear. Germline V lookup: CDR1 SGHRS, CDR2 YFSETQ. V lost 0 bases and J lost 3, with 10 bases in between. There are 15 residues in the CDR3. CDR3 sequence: CASSLGLGINQPQHF. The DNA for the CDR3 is TGCGCCAGCAGCTTGGGTCTGGGGATCAATCAGCCCCAGCATTTT.

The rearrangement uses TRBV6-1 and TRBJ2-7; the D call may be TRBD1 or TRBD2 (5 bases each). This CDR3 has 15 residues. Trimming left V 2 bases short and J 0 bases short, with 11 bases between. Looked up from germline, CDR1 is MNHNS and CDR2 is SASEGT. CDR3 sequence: CASSEPGTDSYEQYF. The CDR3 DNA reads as TGTGCCAGCAGTGAACCCGGGACGGACTCCTACGAGCAGTACTTC.

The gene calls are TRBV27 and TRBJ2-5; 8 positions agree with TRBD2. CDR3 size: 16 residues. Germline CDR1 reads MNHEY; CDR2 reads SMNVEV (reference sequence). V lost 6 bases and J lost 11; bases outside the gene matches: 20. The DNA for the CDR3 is TGTGCCAGCAGGCCGGGGGATTTTCCAAGCGGGAGTGAGCAGTACTTC. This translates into CASRPGDFPSGSEQYF.

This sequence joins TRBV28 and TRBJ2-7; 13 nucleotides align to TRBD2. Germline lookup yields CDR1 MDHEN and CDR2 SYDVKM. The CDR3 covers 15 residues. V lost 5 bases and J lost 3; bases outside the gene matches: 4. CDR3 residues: CASSPRLAGGYEQYF. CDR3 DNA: TGTGCCAGCAGTCCAAGACTAGCGGGAGGCTACGAGCAGTACTTC.

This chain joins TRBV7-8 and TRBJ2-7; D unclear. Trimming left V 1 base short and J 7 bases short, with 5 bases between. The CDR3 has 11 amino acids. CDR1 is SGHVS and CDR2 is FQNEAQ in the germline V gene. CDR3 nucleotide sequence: TGTGCCAGCAGCTTAGGGCGGGAGCAGTACTTC. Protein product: CASSLGREQYF.

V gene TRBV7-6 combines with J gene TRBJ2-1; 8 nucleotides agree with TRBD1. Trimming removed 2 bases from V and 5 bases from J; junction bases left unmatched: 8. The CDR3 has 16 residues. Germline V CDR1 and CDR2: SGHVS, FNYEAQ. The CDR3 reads CASSLSLDRVNNEQFF. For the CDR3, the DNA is TGTGCCAGCAGCTTATCGCTGGACAGGGTAAACAATGAGCAGTTCTTC.

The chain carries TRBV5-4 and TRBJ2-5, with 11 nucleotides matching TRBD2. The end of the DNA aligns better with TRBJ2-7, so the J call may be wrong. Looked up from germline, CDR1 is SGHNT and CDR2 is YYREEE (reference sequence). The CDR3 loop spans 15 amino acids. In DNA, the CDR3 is TGTGCCAGCAGCCCGGGACTAGCGGAATCCTACGAGCAGTACTTC. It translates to CASSPGLAESYEQYF.

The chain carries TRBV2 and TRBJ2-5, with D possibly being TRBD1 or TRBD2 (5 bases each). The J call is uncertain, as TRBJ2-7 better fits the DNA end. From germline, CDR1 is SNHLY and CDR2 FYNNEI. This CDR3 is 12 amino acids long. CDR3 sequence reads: CASRDPPYEQYF. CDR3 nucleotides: TGTGCCAGTCGGGACCCGCCCTACGAGCAGTACTTC.

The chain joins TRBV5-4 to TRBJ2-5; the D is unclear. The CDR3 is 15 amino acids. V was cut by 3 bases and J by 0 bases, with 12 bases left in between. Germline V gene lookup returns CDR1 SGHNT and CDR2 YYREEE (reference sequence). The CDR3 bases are TGTGCCAGCAGCTCGGACCGCTGGTACCAAGAGACCCAGTACTTC. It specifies CASSSDRWYQETQYF. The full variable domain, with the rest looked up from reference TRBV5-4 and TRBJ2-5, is ETGVTQSPTHLIKTRGQQVTLRCSSQSGHNTVSWYQQALGQGPQFIFQYYREEENGRGNFPPRFSGLQFPNYSSELNVNALELDDSALYLCASSSDRWYQETQYFGPGTRLLVL.

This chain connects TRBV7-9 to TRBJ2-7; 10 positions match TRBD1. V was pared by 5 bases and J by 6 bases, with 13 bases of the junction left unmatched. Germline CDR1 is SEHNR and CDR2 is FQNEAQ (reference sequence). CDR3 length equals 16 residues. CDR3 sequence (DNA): TGTGCCAGCAGCCGCTGGGACAGGGGCGGACGGGGCGAGCAGTACTTC. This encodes CASSRWDRGGRGEQYF.

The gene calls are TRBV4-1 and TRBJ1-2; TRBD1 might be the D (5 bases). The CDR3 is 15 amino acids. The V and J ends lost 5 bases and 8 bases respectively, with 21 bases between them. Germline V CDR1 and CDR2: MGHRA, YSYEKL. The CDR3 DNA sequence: TGCGCCAGCAGCAGACCGGGACGACGCCCGGAAGGCTACACCTTC. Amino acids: CASSRPGRRPEGYTF.

In DNA form, the CDR3 reads TGTGCCAGCAGCAGAACATCAGATCAGCCCCAGCATTTT. It specifies CASSRTSDQPQHF. The genes are TRBV5-8 and TRBJ1-5, with no clear D. V was shortened by 4 bases and J by 5 bases, with 10 bases between the two germline ends. From germline, CDR1 is SGHTS and CDR2 YDEGEE. The CDR3 extends over 13 amino acids.